This T cell receptor (beta chain) is drawn from a study of T cell repertoires in cytomegalovirus infection. Study as a whole: Both a matching HLA type and CMV infection were indicated by public TCR beta signatures.

MiXCR was run by TCRdb on the reads, yielding one entry per CDR3 protein. There are a few hundred thousand distinct CDR3 sequences in the sample; roughly 42% occur only once, and 40% to 50% lies in the top ten. In the case of this clonotype: Antigen: not known.

This sequence was found in a human donor in good health (CMV status not recorded). Some clones in this sample may be carry-over from other donors' samples. Material: cultured PBMCs, obtained from culture after CMV antigen stimulation.

For the CDR3, the DNA is TGTGCCAGCAGCTTTCATAGGAGCTCCTACAATGAGCAGTTCTTC. Its translation is CASSFHRSSYNEQFF. The V and J genes are TRBV7-2 and TRBJ2-1; D not resolved. V lost 3 bases and J 0 bases, leaving 9 bases between the germline ends. CDR3 length: 15 amino acids. From germline, CDR1 is SGHTA and CDR2 FQGNSA.